Below, one T cell receptor beta chain is given with its context. Its antigen remains unknown. The data are from a study of T cell responses to AZD1222 COVID-19 vaccine. Notes on the study in general: Seropositivity was recorded at baseline in only a handful of AZD1222 recipients. Every sample of the repertoires postdated the peak T cell response.

This CDR3 spans 14 amino acids. The V gene end was trimmed by 4 bases and the J gene end by 7 bases; junction bases not matched to a gene: 3. Per the germline V gene, CDR1 is SGHRS and CDR2 is YFSETQ. Libraries were prepared by immunoSEQ multiplex PCR; TCRdb keeps only in-frame clonotypes and omits some of them. The data hold roughly 100,000 clones, with around 89% observed a single time. Sequencing used peripheral blood, obtained on day 0 of AZD1222 vaccination. V usage is TRBV5-1 and J usage is TRBJ1-4; TRBD1 matches 11 bases. This clonotype originated in an adult in good health. This CDR3 is CASSRTGGREKLFF. CDR3 DNA sequence: TGCGCCAGCAGCAGGACAGGGGGCCGTGAAAAACTGTTTTTT.